These 25 T cell receptor beta chains were all obtained from the same sample, sequenced in a study of regulatory T cells in long-lasting Graves disease. Libraries of TCR beta came from iRepertoire HTBI primers plus Arm-PCR of CDR3 regions. TCRdb re-called the multiplex PCR reads with MiXCR, one entry per CDR3 protein. The data show over 350,000 distinct CDR3 sequences, about 14% seen once. Time point specified: newly diagnosed GD, antithyroid drugs for less than 3 months. PBMCs were the source of the RNA used for TCR sequencing. These same data were also listed under a study on T cells in Graves' hyperthyroidism and ophthalmopathy.

This sample comprised peripheral blood mononuclear cells (PBMCs), obtained at new diagnosis, from a patient treated with antithyroid drugs. These receptors all stem from a woman aged 50 to 65 with Graves disease.

This clonotype was seen a few times. This rearrangement joins TRBV5-1 to TRBJ2-5; 7 bases agree with TRBD1. This CDR3 comprises 15 residues. V trimming: 2 bases; J trimming: 0 bases; junction bases outside the gene matches: 4. Germline CDR1 reads SGHRS; CDR2 reads YFSETQ. The CDR3 region has the DNA TGCGCCAGCAGCTTAGACAGGGACGACCAAGAGACCCAGTACTTC. Protein: CASSLDRDDQETQYF.

Many counts were recorded for this clonotype. V usage is TRBV7-9 and J usage is TRBJ2-7; no clear D. Trimming shortened V by 1 base and J by 7 bases, and 11 bases separated the two germline ends. CDR1 and CDR2 from the germline V gene are SEHNR and FQNEAQ (reference sequence). The CDR3 totals 13 residues. Written as DNA, the CDR3 is TGTGCCAGCAGCTTAGACGGCAGTGGGGAGCAGTACTTC. Translating it yields CASSLDGSGEQYF.

The DNA of the CDR3 is TGTGCCAGCAGCCTGGCGGTTAATGGGGGCAATGAGCAGTTCTTC. Translation: CASSLAVNGGNEQFF. The J gene is TRBJ2-1, the V gene TRBV12-3 or TRBV12-4, with D tentatively TRBD1 or TRBD2 (5 bases each). The CDR3 length is 15 residues. Trimming removed 6 bases at V and 6 bases at J, with 18 bases between.

The chain joins TRBV12-3 or TRBV12-4 to TRBJ2-2, with D uncertain. This CDR3 has 15 residues. V lost 6 bases, J lost 1 base, and 12 bases lay in between. The CDR3 region is CASSHWTVNTGELFF. DNA for the CDR3: TGTGCCAGCAGCCATTGGACGGTGAACACCGGGGAGCTGTTTTTT.

A few counts support this clonotype. The chain carries TRBV28 and TRBJ2-1, with 7 nucleotides matching TRBD1. CDR3 length: 13 residues. CDR1 and CDR2 (germline): MDHEN, SYDVKM. V gave up 6 bases and J gave up 4 bases; unmatched junction bases: 3. The CDR3 here is CASRRDSYNEQFF. Written as DNA, the CDR3 is TGTGCCAGCAGACGGGACAGTTACAATGAGCAGTTCTTC.

V gene TRBV19 combines with J gene TRBJ2-7; no reliable D call. With 3 bases removed from V and 5 bases from J, the gap between germline ends came to 8 bases. This CDR3 comprises 12 residues. Germline-derived CDR1 and CDR2 are LNHDA and SQIVND (reference sequence). This CDR3 reads CASSIPGNEQYF. CDR3 coding DNA: TGTGCCAGTAGTATCCCCGGTAACGAGCAGTACTTC.

With regard to this clonotype: This may be a read error, as it is one base from a much larger clone. The gene calls are TRBV6-5 and TRBJ2-7; D possibly corresponds to TRBD1 (7 bases). Trimming removed 6 bases at V and 7 bases at J, with 22 bases between. The CDR3 consists of 15 residues. Per germline, CDR1 MNHEY and CDR2 SVGAGI. CDR3 amino acids: CASSYAGGTYNEQYF. CDR3 in DNA: TGTGCCAGCAGCTACGCAGGGGGGACCTACAATGAGCAGTACTTC.

This clonotype was observed at least ten times. This rearrangement joins TRBV3-1 to TRBJ1-4, with D tentatively TRBD1 (5 bases). There are 15 residues in the CDR3. Between the trimmed V and J ends, which lost 5 bases and 4 bases, there was a span of 14 bases. Germline-derived CDR1 and CDR2 are LGHDT and YNNKEL (reference sequence). The CDR3 protein is CASSTRTTLNEKLFF. The CDR3 nucleotides read TGTGCCAGCAGCACCCGGACAACTCTTAATGAAAAACTGTTTTTT.

For this clonotype: An end of the junction does not agree with germline; a read error may underlie this. The V and J genes are TRBV4-1 and TRBJ2-3, with unresolved D. In germline, CDR1 is MGHRA, CDR2 YSYEKL. This CDR3 contains 13 residues. The CDR3 loop reads CASSQEWADAQYF. The CDR3 coding sequence is TGCGCCAGCAGCCAAGAGTGGGCAGATGCGCAGTATTTT.

A few counts support this clonotype. The chain recombines TRBV29-1 with TRBJ2-1; D remains unclear. The CDR3 is 14 residues long. The V gene's germline CDR1 is SQVTM and CDR2 ANQGSEA. Trimming removed 7 bases at V and 5 bases at J, with 18 bases between. The DNA for the CDR3 is TGCAGCGCGAGGATAAGGACGATCCACAATGAGCAGTTCTTC. Translation gives CSARIRTIHNEQFF.

The table lists this clonotype with many counts. The chain joins TRBV5-5 to TRBJ2-5; D might be TRBD2 (7 bases). Germline V gives CDR1 SGHKS, CDR2 YYEKEE (reference sequence). The CDR3 contains 14 residues. V lost 7 bases and J lost 5, with 18 bases in between. Written as DNA, the CDR3 is TGTGCCAGCCGGGGGCGGGGGCGAAATGAGACCCAGTACTTC. It specifies CASRGRGRNETQYF. The full variable domain, rest sourced from reference TRBV5-5 and TRBJ2-5, is DAGVTQSPTHLIKTRGQQVTLRCSPISGHKSVSWYQQVLGQGPQFIFQYYEKEERGRGNFPDRFSARQFPNYSSELNVNALLLGDSALYLCASRGRGRNETQYFGPGTRLLVL.

Of note for this clonotype: A far larger clone lies a single base away; this is likely a read error. This chain joins TRBV6-1 and TRBJ2-5; TRBD1 matches 8 bases. The CDR3 is 13 residues long. J gave up 5 bases and V 6 bases, and 5 bases lay outside the gene matches. CDR1 is MNHNS, CDR2 SASEGT, per germline. The CDR3 nucleotides read TGTGCCAGCAGCCCCAGGGGGCTGGAGACCCAGTACTTC. It encodes CASSPRGLETQYF.

This chain uses TRBV7-2 with TRBJ2-7, with 13 bases lining up with TRBD2. Germline lookup yields CDR1 SGHTA and CDR2 FQGNSA. The V and J ends lost 5 bases and 4 bases, in that order; junction bases with no gene match: 5. The CDR3 contains 15 residues. CDR3 DNA: TGTGCCAGCAGCGTTAGGACTAGCGGGAGTTACGAGCAGTACTTC. Its protein is CASSVRTSGSYEQYF.

This clonotype appeared a few times. V is TRBV27 and J is TRBJ2-2; TRBD1 agrees at 11 bases. The CDR3 has 16 residues. Trimming at V came to 2 bases and at J to 6 bases, leaving 5 bases not matched to a gene. Germline CDR1 is MNHEY and CDR2 is SMNVEV (reference sequence). CDR3 sequence (DNA): TGTGCCAGCAGTTTACCGGGACAGGGGGGGGCCGGGGAGCTGTTTTTT. Its protein is CASSLPGQGGAGELFF.

The chain combines TRBV9 with TRBJ2-1; D is perhaps TRBD1 (6 bases). Trimming took 4 bases from V and 5 from J, leaving 10 bases between them. The CDR3 covers 13 residues. Looked up from germline, CDR1 is SGDLS and CDR2 is YYNGEE. CDR3 nucleotide sequence: TGTGCCAGCAGCCTCCGGACAGACAATGAGCAGTTCTTC. Its translation is CASSLRTDNEQFF. Full variable domain (outside the CDR3, taken from reference TRBV9 and TRBJ2-1): DSGVTQTPKHLITATGQRVTLRCSPRSGDLSVYWYQQSLDQGLQFLIQYYNGEERAKGNILERFSAQQFPDLHSELNLSSLELGDSALYFCASSLRTDNEQFFGPGTRLTVL.

This clonotype appeared many times. J is TRBJ1-6 and V is TRBV27; possibly TRBD1 for D (5 bases). The CDR3 spans 16 residues. CDR1 MNHEY and CDR2 SMNVEV come from the germline V gene (reference sequence). The ends were cut back, 3 bases at V and 5 bases at J, with 14 bases in the middle. The CDR3 region is CASSFWPAGDNSPLHF. The CDR3, as DNA: TGTGCCAGCAGTTTTTGGCCAGCGGGGGATAATTCACCCCTCCACTTT.

At least ten counts were recorded for this clonotype. This chain uses TRBV20-1 with TRBJ2-5; TRBD1 is a possible D gene (6 bases). With 3 bases removed from V and 5 bases from J, the gap between germline ends came to 19 bases. Germline assignment: CDR1 DFQATT and CDR2 SNEGSKA (reference sequence). CDR3 length: 15 residues. As DNA, the CDR3 is TGCAGTGCTAGCGATCAGGGGTTGGGGCGGGAGACCCAGTACTTC. This sequence encodes CSASDQGLGRETQYF.

This clonotype was seen only a few times. The chain links TRBV7-9 to TRBJ1-6, with a weak D call TRBD1 (6 bases). With 5 bases removed from V and 8 bases from J, the gap between germline ends came to 16 bases. This CDR3 contains 15 residues. Germline-derived CDR1 and CDR2 are SEHNR and FQNEAQ (reference sequence). The CDR3 reads CASSASVGADSPLHF. As DNA, the CDR3 is TGTGCCAGCAGCGCATCAGTGGGGGCAGATTCACCCCTCCACTTT.

In its sample, this clonotype was seen a few times. This chain links TRBV19 with TRBJ2-1; TRBD2 might be the D (6 bases). The CDR3 has 14 amino acids. In germline, CDR1 is LNHDA, CDR2 SQIVND (reference sequence). V shed 3 bases and J shed 6 bases, with 12 bases lying between them. DNA of the CDR3: TGTGCCAGTAGTATCTTCGGGAGATTCAATGAGCAGTTCTTC. This gives the protein CASSIFGRFNEQFF.

This clonotype was observed at least ten times. This chain links TRBV7-8 with TRBJ2-1; no firm D call. The CDR3 has 13 amino acids. From germline, CDR1 is SGHVS and CDR2 FQNEAQ. Deletions cut 3 bases from V and 8 bases from J, with 11 bases between. The CDR3 DNA sequence: TGTGCCAGCAGCTTCGGCCAGTGGGATGAGCAGTTCTTC. Protein sequence: CASSFGQWDEQFF.

This clonotype was observed at least ten times. The J gene is TRBJ2-5, the V gene TRBV20-1, with D hard to call. Germline assignment: CDR1 DFQATT and CDR2 SNEGSKA (reference sequence). The V end lost 6 bases, the J end lost 1 base, and 12 bases lay between the germline ends. CDR3 size: 13 residues. The CDR3 DNA reads as TGCAGTGCCCCCTGGGGAACCCAAGAGACCCAGTACTTC. This sequence encodes CSAPWGTQETQYF.

Ten or more counts support this clonotype. The chain employs TRBV7-9 and TRBJ1-1, with D tentatively TRBD1 (6 bases). CDR1 is SEHNR, CDR2 FQNEAQ, per germline (reference sequence). The CDR3 has 15 residues. V shed 4 bases and J shed 4 bases, with 16 bases lying between them. CDR3 bases: TGTGCCAGCAGCTACCCATCCAGGGGAAGCACTGAAGCTTTCTTT. Translation gives CASSYPSRGSTEAFF.

Here the CDR3 DNA reads TGCGCCAGCAGCTTGGCCGGGACCAGGGAACGCAACTACGAGCAGTACTTC. This sequence encodes CASSLAGTRERNYEQYF. The rearrangement joins TRBV5-1 to TRBJ2-7; D possibly matches TRBD1 or TRBD2 (5 bases each). V lost 0 bases, J lost 3 bases, and 19 bases lay in between. The germline V gene has CDR1 SGHRS and CDR2 YFSETQ. The CDR3 has 17 amino acids.

This clonotype was detected many times. The CDR3 DNA sequence: TGTGCCAGCAGCTTAGATATTAACTCCTACAATGAGCAGTTCTTC. As protein: CASSLDINSYNEQFF. The chain recombines TRBV11-2 with TRBJ2-1; D gene unclear. V lost 0 bases to trimming and J lost 0 bases, with 6 bases between them. CDR1 SGHAT and CDR2 FQNNGV come from the germline V gene. The CDR3 loop spans 15 amino acids.

This clonotype was observed many times. This chain connects TRBV2 to TRBJ2-3; D may match TRBD1 or TRBD2 (6 bases each). The germline CDR1 and CDR2 sequences are SNHLY and FYNNEI. The CDR3 runs 15 residues. The V gene lost 2 bases and the J gene lost 3 bases, with 12 bases spanning the gap. In DNA, the CDR3 is TGTGCCAGCAGTGAAAAACGGGGGCGAACAGATACGCAGTATTTT. This encodes CASSEKRGRTDTQYF. Drawing the rest from reference TRBV2 and TRBJ2-3, the complete variable domain is EPEVTQTPSHQVTQMGQEVILRCVPISNHLYFYWYRQILGQKVEFLVSFYNNEISEKSEIFDDQFSVERPDGSNFTLKIRSTKLEDSAMYFCASSEKRGRTDTQYFGPGTRLTVL.